One and the same sample provided the 19 T cell receptor beta chains below, sequenced in a study of blood T cell repertoires in COVID-19. Method: immunoSEQ multiplex PCR; TCRdb's copy keeps in-frame clones and lacks some. The sample carries just over 350,000 clones, around nine tenths recorded once. The material sequenced was peripheral blood. These receptors came from a woman aged 55-70 years with COVID-19, enrolled during active disease.

This clone was observed a handful of times. J is TRBJ1-5 and V is TRBV4-1, with TRBD1 matching over 8 bases. The CDR3 runs to 16 residues. The junction had 7 bases not matched to a gene; V was cut back by 1 base and J by 5 bases. Germline V gives CDR1 MGHRA, CDR2 YSYEKL. The CDR3 DNA is TGCGCCAGCAGCCAAGCGCCGGGACAGGCTTATCAGCCCCAGCATTTT. Encoded protein: CASSQAPGQAYQPQHF.

The table lists this clone with a few counts. The chain is built from TRBV10-3 and TRBJ2-3; 7 nucleotides align to TRBD2. The length of the CDR3 is 16 residues. Germline V gene sequence: CDR1 ENHRY, CDR2 SYGVKD. V shed 2 bases, J shed 0 bases, and the junction held 5 bases outside the gene matches. The DNA of the CDR3 is TGTGCCATCAGTGAGCCTAGCGGCCTTAGCACAGATACGCAGTATTTT. Protein: CAISEPSGLSTDTQYF.

The chain has TRBV6-5 and TRBJ2-5, with D possibly TRBD2 on 5 matching bases. Deletions cut 6 bases from V and 1 base from J, with 12 bases between. Germline-derived CDR1 and CDR2 are MNHEY and SVGAGI. This CDR3 is 14 amino acids long. Here the CDR3 DNA reads TGTGCCAGCAGCGTTTCGGGAATCCAAGAGACCCAGTACTTC. The encoded protein is CASSVSGIQETQYF.

The rearrangement uses TRBV20-1 and TRBJ2-2; TRBD1 is a possible D gene (5 bases). The CDR3 is 11 residues long. Germline CDR1 is DFQATT and CDR2 is SNEGSKA (reference sequence). Trimming took off 3 bases at V and 7 bases at J, with 6 bases between the two ends. CDR3 DNA sequence: TGCAGTGCTAGCCAGGGCGGGGAGCTGTTTTTT. Its translation is CSASQGGELFF.

The V and J genes are TRBV9 and TRBJ1-4; the match to TRBD1 covers 7 bases. The germline CDR1 and CDR2 sequences are SGDLS and YYNGEE. The CDR3 is 15 residues long. Losses at the gene ends were 3 bases for V and 2 bases for J; bases not matched to a gene: 4. The CDR3 bases are TGTGCCAGCAGCGCCAGGGGGTACACTAATGAAAAACTGTTTTTT. Protein product: CASSARGYTNEKLFF.

V usage is TRBV6-6 and J usage is TRBJ1-4, with a possible D match to TRBD1 (5 bases). The CDR3 is 14 amino acids. V was pared by 7 bases and J by 7 bases, with 16 bases between. The germline V gene encodes CDR1 MNHNY and CDR2 SVGAGI (reference sequence). The chain's CDR3 is CASTRDGGGEKLFF. The CDR3 DNA reads TGTGCCAGCACCCGGGATGGGGGGGGTGAAAAACTGTTTTTT.

The V gene is TRBV19, the J gene TRBJ1-1; 10 bases fit TRBD1. CDR1 and CDR2 from the germline V gene are LNHDA and SQIVND (reference sequence). The CDR3 runs to 14 residues. Trimming took 3 bases from V and 6 from J; bases not matched to a gene: 4. CDR3 amino acids: CASSIDRGLAEAFF. CDR3 nucleotides: TGTGCCAGTAGTATCGACAGGGGGCTCGCTGAAGCTTTCTTT.

With respect to this clone: The sample carries other DNA sequences with the same CDR3. V is TRBV7-9 and J is TRBJ2-7; 10 bases fit TRBD1. The CDR3 extends over 14 amino acids. Germline V gene sequence: CDR1 SEHNR, CDR2 FQNEAQ (reference sequence). V was clipped by 1 base and J by 4 bases; unmatched bases: 1. The CDR3 DNA reads as TGTGCCAGCAGCTTAGGACAGGGGGCTTACGAGCAGTACTTC. The encoded protein is CASSLGQGAYEQYF.

The chain joins TRBV7-8 to TRBJ2-3; D unclear. Germline V gene lookup returns CDR1 SGHVS and CDR2 FQNEAQ. V was cut by 5 bases and J by 2 bases, with 11 bases left in between. This CDR3 comprises 14 residues. The CDR3 spells CASSPRLVTDTQYF. Here the CDR3 DNA reads TGTGCCAGCAGCCCTCGACTTGTCACAGATACGCAGTATTTT.

This clone has just one count. V gene TRBV7-3 combines with J gene TRBJ2-1; 13 nucleotides match TRBD2. J gave up 2 bases and V 1 base, and 11 bases lay outside the gene matches. CDR3 length: 20 amino acids. Germline CDR1 is SGHTA and CDR2 is FQGTGA. CDR3 nucleotide sequence: TGTGCCAGCAGCTTAAGGTCGGGACTAGCGGGGAGGTCCGCCTACAATGAGCAGTTCTTC. It is translated as CASSLRSGLAGRSAYNEQFF. The complete variable domain, with remaining parts taken from reference TRBV7-3 and TRBJ2-1, reads GAGVSQTPSNKVTEKGKYVELRCDPISGHTALYWYRQSLGQGPEFLIYFQGTGAADDSGLPNDRFFAVRPEGSVSTLKIQRTERGDSAVYLCASSLRSGLAGRSAYNEQFFGPGTRLTVL.

V gene TRBV19 combines with J gene TRBJ2-3, with D maybe TRBD1 (5 bases). The CDR3 has 14 amino acids. The ends were cut back, 3 bases at V and 2 bases at J, with 9 bases in the middle. CDR1 is LNHDA, CDR2 SQIVND, per germline (reference sequence). The CDR3 loop is CASSISGITDTQYF. The CDR3 coding sequence is TGTGCCAGTAGTATTTCAGGGATCACAGATACGCAGTATTTT.

This rearrangement joins TRBV7-8 to TRBJ1-6, with a tentative D call TRBD1 (6 bases). V lost 5 bases to trimming and J lost 8 bases, with 19 bases between them. Germline CDR1 reads SGHVS; CDR2 reads FQNEAQ. The length of the CDR3 is 16 residues. Here the CDR3 DNA reads TGTGCCAGCAGCGCGAGAAGGGGGTTCGTAGATTCACCCCTCCACTTT. It is translated as CASSARRGFVDSPLHF.

In its sample, this clone was seen a few times. This rearrangement joins TRBV4-1 to TRBJ1-2; tentatively, D is TRBD1 (5 bases). Trimming left V 6 bases short and J 0 bases short, with 11 bases between. Per the germline V gene, CDR1 is MGHRA and CDR2 is YSYEKL. This CDR3 spans 14 amino acids. CDR3 bases: TGCGCCAGCAGACGTACAGGAGCTAACTATGGCTACACCTTC. It is translated as CASRRTGANYGYTF.

This clone was counted a single time. The CDR3 spells CSAGGREKLFF. DNA of the CDR3: TGCAGTGCCGGGGGGCGGGAAAAACTGTTTTTT. The gene calls are TRBV20-1 and TRBJ1-4; tentative D call: TRBD1 (6 bases). The V end lost 6 bases, the J end lost 8 bases, and 10 bases lay between the germline ends. Germline assignment: CDR1 DFQATT and CDR2 SNEGSKA (reference sequence). The CDR3 spans 11 residues.

This clone was seen a handful of times. The V gene is TRBV28, the J gene TRBJ1-2; a weak D match, TRBD1 (5 bases). This CDR3 region has 14 residues. V dropped 6 bases and J dropped 4 bases, with 15 bases sitting between them. CDR1 is MDHEN and CDR2 is SYDVKM in the germline V gene. CDR3 in DNA: TGTGCCAGCAGCACCGTAGGAGGGGCCTATGGCTACACCTTC. The encoded protein is CASSTVGGAYGYTF.

This chain connects TRBV3-1 (or the pseudogene TRBV3-2) to TRBJ1-1, with 10 bases fitting TRBD1. Germline CDR1 LGHDT, CDR2 YNNKEL (reference sequence). After removal of 7 bases from V and 11 bases from J, the junction contained 7 bases not matched to a gene. This CDR3 spans 12 amino acids. The CDR3, as DNA: TGTGCCAGCACCTCGGGACAGGGGACGGCTTTCTTT. It specifies CASTSGQGTAFF.

J is TRBJ2-5 and V is TRBV7-3, with unresolved D. V lost 3 bases, J lost 2 bases, and 7 bases lay in between. This CDR3 has 13 amino acids. Looked up from germline, CDR1 is SGHTA and CDR2 is FQGTGA. Here the CDR3 reads CASSFNRQETQYF. The CDR3 DNA follows: TGTGCCAGCAGCTTTAACAGACAAGAGACCCAGTACTTC.

This chain connects TRBV4-2 to TRBJ1-2; D is ambiguous. CDR3 length equals 13 residues. Trimming stripped 0 bases from V and 8 bases from J, with 10 bases between. Germline CDR1 reads LGHNA; CDR2 reads YNFKEQ. CDR3 protein: CASSQERDRGYTF. CDR3 bases: TGTGCCAGCAGCCAAGAACGGGATCGGGGCTACACCTTC.

The V call is TRBV19, the J call TRBJ2-5; no firm D call. CDR1 is LNHDA, CDR2 SQIVND, per germline (reference sequence). Deletions cut 7 bases from V and 5 bases from J, with 8 bases between. This CDR3 is built from 11 residues. CDR3 protein: CASKASETQYF. DNA of the CDR3: TGTGCCAGTAAAGCGTCGGAGACCCAGTACTTC.